This record concerns one TCR beta chain sequence. Looked up from germline, CDR1 is MGHDK and CDR2 is SYGVNS. V dropped 4 bases and J dropped 3; count of bases not matched to a gene: 2. The length of the CDR3 is 14 residues. The sample's time point: newly diagnosed GD, antithyroid drugs for less than 3 months. RNA isolated from PBMCs was used to make the TCR library. Criteria from the American Thyroid Association guidelines were applied to diagnose Graves' disease. This sample stems from a study of regulatory T cells in long-lasting Graves disease. Arm-PCR of CDR3 regions and iRepertoire HTBI primers were the basis on which TCR beta libraries were built. The authors' processing: Among the samples, approximately 60 TRBV and some 13 TRBJ segments were identified. TCRdb re-analysed the multiplex PCR reads in MiXCR, keeping a single row per CDR3 protein. What appears here as the V and J calls and clone size reflects TCRdb's work, not the paper's. Among some 370,000 distinct CDR3 sequences listed, about an eighth were seen once.

This sample was shared with a second study, whose subject was T cells in Graves' hyperthyroidism and ophthalmopathy.

The sequence was obtained from a woman between 18 and 29 years old with Graves disease. Here the sequenced sample was peripheral blood mononuclear cells (PBMCs), taken at new diagnosis, from a patient treated with antithyroid drugs. The chain links TRBV25-1 to TRBJ2-1, with 8 bases lining up with TRBD1. The CDR3 loop is CASSGDRSYNEQFF. CDR3 DNA sequence: TGTGCCAGCAGTGGGGACAGGAGCTACAATGAGCAGTTCTTC.